This T cell receptor (beta chain) stems from a study of CD8+CD57+ T cells in acquired aplastic anemia. CDR3 and TCR beta VDJ profiling relied on a genomic DNA template. TCRdb passed the reads through MiXCR, listing each CDR3 protein once. The data contain some 190,000 distinct CDR3 sequences, around half of them singletons. This CDR3 comprises 15 residues. CDR1 and CDR2 from the germline V gene are MNHEY and SVGAGI. Deletions cut 0 bases from V and 4 bases from J, with 10 bases between. This clonotype was counted between two and nine times. This receptor was identified in a human donor in good health. Sequencing was carried out using sorted CD4+, CD8+, or CD8+CD57+ T cells (not recorded which) from PBMCs. The chain uses TRBV6-5 and TRBJ1-5; possible D gene TRBD1, 6 bases. The DNA of the CDR3 is TGTGCCAGCAGTTACTCGGGGGCCTCTAATCAGCCCCAGCATTTT. Translation: CASSYSGASNQPQHF.